A single sample is the source of the 21 T cell receptor beta chains below, sequenced in a study of spatial heterogeneity in lung cancer. TCRdb fed the 5' RACE reads into MiXCR, producing one record per CDR3 protein. Among about 120,000 distinct CDR3 sequences, 9.5% to 15% were seen once, and the ten largest hold approximately 17%. Time point noted: blood at routine non-recurrence follow-up after resection. Unsorted whole RNA samples from tumor, nontumor lung or frozen PBMC were sequenced. Sequencing was performed on PBMCs, taken at follow-up. Receptors originate from a male donor with early-stage non-small cell lung cancer.

This clonotype was counted many times. V and J are TRBV5-6 and TRBJ2-4; 10 bases are shared with TRBD1. V was pared by 4 bases and J by 16 bases, with 11 bases of the junction left unmatched. The CDR3 has 13 amino acids. Germline lookup yields CDR1 SGHDT and CDR2 YYEEEE. Written as DNA, the CDR3 is TGTGCCAGCAGCCTCATCACCGGGACAGGGGAATACTTC. It yields the protein CASSLITGTGEYF.

Ten or more counts support this clonotype. The chain employs TRBV15 and TRBJ2-7, with TRBD1 matching 11 bases. The length of the CDR3 is 14 residues. Germline V gene sequence: CDR1 LNHNV, CDR2 YYDKDF (reference sequence). With V trimmed by 3 bases and J by 4 bases, 2 bases remained unmatched. The CDR3 bases are TGTGCCACCAGCAGGGACAGGGGGCGGTACGAGCAGTACTTC. It translates to CATSRDRGRYEQYF.

This clonotype has only a few counts. This chain links TRBV6-2 or TRBV6-3 with TRBJ2-5, with TRBD1 matching over 9 bases. Germline CDR1 is MNHEY and CDR2 is SVGEGT. The V and J ends lost 3 bases and 3 bases, in that order; junction bases with no gene match: 11. There are 17 residues in the CDR3. CDR3 amino acids: CASSYYQGTGTEETQYF. The CDR3 DNA reads as TGTGCCAGCAGTTATTATCAGGGGACAGGGACTGAAGAGACCCAGTACTTC.

This chain uses TRBV7-9 with TRBJ1-5, with D possibly TRBD1 on 5 matching bases. V dropped 1 base and J dropped 3 bases, with 10 bases sitting between them. The CDR3 loop spans 15 amino acids. Germline values: CDR1 SEHNR, CDR2 FQNEAQ (reference sequence). The CDR3 protein is CASSLGDLDNQPQHF. Written as DNA, the CDR3 is TGTGCCAGCAGCTTAGGGGACCTAGACAATCAGCCCCAGCATTTT.

This clonotype was counted at least ten times. The rearrangement joins TRBV6-1 to TRBJ2-5, with 11 bases that match TRBD2. The J segment lost 1 base and the V segment lost 2 bases, leaving 6 bases of the junction unmatched. There are 17 residues in the CDR3. The germline CDR1 and CDR2 sequences are MNHNS and SASEGT. The CDR3 DNA reads TGTGCCAGCAGTGAATCTAGCGGGGGGACTATCCAAGAGACCCAGTACTTC. Protein product: CASSESSGGTIQETQYF.

There are a few counts of this clonotype. The genes are TRBV20-1 and TRBJ1-2; D might be TRBD1 (6 bases). The CDR3 is made up of 11 amino acids. Trimming shortened V by 5 bases and J by 9 bases, and 13 bases separated the two germline ends. Germline values: CDR1 DFQATT, CDR2 SNEGSKA (reference sequence). The CDR3 DNA reads as TGCAGTGCTCCTTTGGGACAACGCTACACCTTC. Translating it yields CSAPLGQRYTF.

The chain joins TRBV2 to TRBJ2-1, with D possibly matching TRBD2 (6 bases). The CDR3 runs to 13 residues. The germline V gene encodes CDR1 SNHLY and CDR2 FYNNEI. V lost 6 bases, J lost 5 bases, and 11 bases lay in between. CDR3 in DNA: TGTGCCAGCAGCGGCGTAGCGGACAATGAGCAGTTCTTC. Residues: CASSGVADNEQFF.

J is TRBJ2-1 and V is TRBV3-1; TRBD2 matches 7 bases. The germline V gene encodes CDR1 LGHDT and CDR2 YNNKEL (reference sequence). This CDR3 region has 18 residues. J lost 0 bases, V lost 4 bases, and 12 bases had no gene match. This chain's CDR3 is CASSPDGVAGSSYNEQFF. Written as DNA, the CDR3 is TGTGCCAGCAGCCCCGATGGAGTAGCGGGTAGCTCCTACAATGAGCAGTTCTTC.

The chain is built from TRBV20-1 and TRBJ2-3; a weak D match, TRBD2 (5 bases). The CDR3 is 15 amino acids. Germline V gene data show CDR1 as DFQATT and CDR2 as SNEGSKA (reference sequence). The V end was cut by 3 bases, the J end by 6 bases, with 19 bases between. The CDR3 loop reads CSARGRGTNGDTQYF. The CDR3 DNA sequence: TGCAGTGCTAGGGGCCGGGGAACGAACGGGGATACGCAGTATTTT.

This chain's CDR3 is CASSVPLRGYGYTF. CDR3 nucleotides: TGTGCCAGCAGCGTACCTCTCAGGGGCTATGGCTACACCTTC. This sequence joins TRBV28 and TRBJ1-2; weak D call: TRBD1 (6 bases). Germline V gene data show CDR1 as MDHEN and CDR2 as SYDVKM. This CDR3 contains 14 residues. The V gene lost 6 bases and the J gene lost 4 bases, with 15 bases spanning the gap.

This clonotype was seen a few times. CDR3 DNA: TGTGCCAGTAGTATAGGTCCAGAGGAGTATTTT. Protein: CASSIGPEEYF. The gene calls are TRBV19 and TRBJ2-3, with unresolved D. This CDR3 region has 11 residues. V lost 1 base, J lost 13 bases, and 9 bases lay in between. CDR1 and CDR2 (germline): LNHDA, SQIVND (reference sequence). The whole variable domain, remainder taken from reference TRBV19 and TRBJ2-3, is DGGITQSPKYLFRKEGQNVTLSCEQNLNHDAMYWYRQDPGQGLRLIYYSQIVNDFQKGDIAEGYSVSREKKESFPLTVTSAQKNPTAFYLCASSIGPEEYFGPGTRLTVL.

This clonotype occurred a few times. This chain joins TRBV12-3 or TRBV12-4 and TRBJ2-7; D is undetermined. The CDR3 runs to 12 residues. Trimming removed 6 bases at V and 2 bases at J, with 8 bases between. The CDR3 nucleotides are TGTGCCAGCAGACTACGCACCTACGAGCAGTACTTC. Protein product: CASRLRTYEQYF.

The genes are TRBV28 and TRBJ1-1, with D possibly TRBD1 on 5 matching bases. V was pared by 10 bases and J by 7 bases, with 13 bases between. CDR3 length: 11 amino acids. Germline V gene sequence: CDR1 MDHEN, CDR2 SYDVKM. The CDR3 DNA follows: TGTGCCACCAGAGGGACGATTGAAGCTTTCTTT. Protein sequence: CATRGTIEAFF. The complete variable domain, with remaining parts taken from reference TRBV28 and TRBJ1-1, reads DVKVTQSSRYLVKRTGEKVFLECVQDMDHENMFWYRQDPGLGLRLIYFSYDVKMKEKGDIPEGYSVSREKKERFSLILESASTNQTSMYLCATRGTIEAFFGQGTRLTVV.

The chain employs TRBV27 and TRBJ1-1; D might be TRBD1 (5 bases). The CDR3 has 13 residues. The V end lost 11 bases, the J end lost 1 base, and 14 bases lay between the germline ends. CDR1 and CDR2 from the germline V gene are MNHEY and SMNVEV (reference sequence). CDR3 region: CAVRGPANTEAFF. Written as DNA, the CDR3 is TGTGCCGTAAGGGGACCGGCGAACACTGAAGCTTTCTTT.

The table lists this clonotype with a few counts. The CDR3 loop is CASSSGQGQGTQYF. CDR3 in DNA: TGTGCCAGCAGCTCGGGACAGGGCCAAGGCACCCAGTACTTC. The chain recombines TRBV9 with TRBJ2-5; 9 bases are a match to TRBD1. CDR1 and CDR2 from the germline V gene are SGDLS and YYNGEE. V shed 4 bases and J 8 bases; nucleotides not matched to a gene: 9. The length of the CDR3 is 14 residues.

The V call is TRBV18, the J call TRBJ2-3, with 8 bases identical to TRBD2. V trimming: 3 bases; J trimming: 4 bases; junction bases outside the gene matches: 6. The CDR3 contains 15 residues. Germline V lookup: CDR1 KGHSH, CDR2 LQKENI. In DNA, the CDR3 is TGTGCCAGCTCACCCGGCGGACTAGCACCAGATACGCAGTATTTT. Residues: CASSPGGLAPDTQYF.

This clonotype was seen a handful of times. The rearrangement uses TRBV28 and TRBJ1-5; weak D call: TRBD1 (5 bases). V was cut by 8 bases and J by 3 bases, with 11 bases left in between. Germline CDR1 and CDR2: MDHEN and SYDVKM. The CDR3 loop spans 13 amino acids. In DNA, the CDR3 is TGTGCCAGCCTCACAGGTCTCAATCAGCCCCAGCATTTT. It encodes CASLTGLNQPQHF.

This clonotype was seen repeatedly, ten times or more. V gene TRBV18 combines with J gene TRBJ1-5, with no clear D. Germline V lookup: CDR1 KGHSH, CDR2 LQKENI. The CDR3 length is 15 residues. Trimming removed 2 bases from V and 7 bases from J, with 15 bases in between. The DNA for the CDR3 is TGTGCCAGCTCACCATCCGGCGGCGGCGGACAGCCCCAGCATTTT. The encoded protein is CASSPSGGGGQPQHF.

V and J are TRBV18 and TRBJ2-3, with D hard to call. The CDR3 is 12 amino acids. Germline CDR1 and CDR2: KGHSH and LQKENI. V was cut by 8 bases and J by 0 bases, with 6 bases left in between. CDR3 in amino acids: CASPKSTDTQYF. As DNA, the CDR3 is TGTGCCAGCCCGAAAAGCACAGATACGCAGTATTTT.

This clonotype was seen only a few times. CDR3 loop: CASRFGTNEKLFF. In DNA form, the CDR3 reads TGTGCCAGCAGATTTGGGACTAATGAAAAACTGTTTTTT. V gene TRBV27 combines with J gene TRBJ1-4; no clear D gene. V was cut by 6 bases and J by 2 bases, with 7 bases left in between. CDR1 and CDR2 (germline): MNHEY, SMNVEV (reference sequence). This CDR3 comprises 13 residues.

The chain has TRBV18 and TRBJ2-3; 14 nucleotides match TRBD2. V dropped 3 bases and J dropped 2; count of bases not matched to a gene: 4. Germline CDR1 reads KGHSH; CDR2 reads LQKENI. The CDR3 runs to 17 residues. CDR3 nucleotides: TGTGCCAGCTCACCGGGACTAGCGGGGGTTAACACAGATACGCAGTATTTT. Translation gives CASSPGLAGVNTDTQYF.